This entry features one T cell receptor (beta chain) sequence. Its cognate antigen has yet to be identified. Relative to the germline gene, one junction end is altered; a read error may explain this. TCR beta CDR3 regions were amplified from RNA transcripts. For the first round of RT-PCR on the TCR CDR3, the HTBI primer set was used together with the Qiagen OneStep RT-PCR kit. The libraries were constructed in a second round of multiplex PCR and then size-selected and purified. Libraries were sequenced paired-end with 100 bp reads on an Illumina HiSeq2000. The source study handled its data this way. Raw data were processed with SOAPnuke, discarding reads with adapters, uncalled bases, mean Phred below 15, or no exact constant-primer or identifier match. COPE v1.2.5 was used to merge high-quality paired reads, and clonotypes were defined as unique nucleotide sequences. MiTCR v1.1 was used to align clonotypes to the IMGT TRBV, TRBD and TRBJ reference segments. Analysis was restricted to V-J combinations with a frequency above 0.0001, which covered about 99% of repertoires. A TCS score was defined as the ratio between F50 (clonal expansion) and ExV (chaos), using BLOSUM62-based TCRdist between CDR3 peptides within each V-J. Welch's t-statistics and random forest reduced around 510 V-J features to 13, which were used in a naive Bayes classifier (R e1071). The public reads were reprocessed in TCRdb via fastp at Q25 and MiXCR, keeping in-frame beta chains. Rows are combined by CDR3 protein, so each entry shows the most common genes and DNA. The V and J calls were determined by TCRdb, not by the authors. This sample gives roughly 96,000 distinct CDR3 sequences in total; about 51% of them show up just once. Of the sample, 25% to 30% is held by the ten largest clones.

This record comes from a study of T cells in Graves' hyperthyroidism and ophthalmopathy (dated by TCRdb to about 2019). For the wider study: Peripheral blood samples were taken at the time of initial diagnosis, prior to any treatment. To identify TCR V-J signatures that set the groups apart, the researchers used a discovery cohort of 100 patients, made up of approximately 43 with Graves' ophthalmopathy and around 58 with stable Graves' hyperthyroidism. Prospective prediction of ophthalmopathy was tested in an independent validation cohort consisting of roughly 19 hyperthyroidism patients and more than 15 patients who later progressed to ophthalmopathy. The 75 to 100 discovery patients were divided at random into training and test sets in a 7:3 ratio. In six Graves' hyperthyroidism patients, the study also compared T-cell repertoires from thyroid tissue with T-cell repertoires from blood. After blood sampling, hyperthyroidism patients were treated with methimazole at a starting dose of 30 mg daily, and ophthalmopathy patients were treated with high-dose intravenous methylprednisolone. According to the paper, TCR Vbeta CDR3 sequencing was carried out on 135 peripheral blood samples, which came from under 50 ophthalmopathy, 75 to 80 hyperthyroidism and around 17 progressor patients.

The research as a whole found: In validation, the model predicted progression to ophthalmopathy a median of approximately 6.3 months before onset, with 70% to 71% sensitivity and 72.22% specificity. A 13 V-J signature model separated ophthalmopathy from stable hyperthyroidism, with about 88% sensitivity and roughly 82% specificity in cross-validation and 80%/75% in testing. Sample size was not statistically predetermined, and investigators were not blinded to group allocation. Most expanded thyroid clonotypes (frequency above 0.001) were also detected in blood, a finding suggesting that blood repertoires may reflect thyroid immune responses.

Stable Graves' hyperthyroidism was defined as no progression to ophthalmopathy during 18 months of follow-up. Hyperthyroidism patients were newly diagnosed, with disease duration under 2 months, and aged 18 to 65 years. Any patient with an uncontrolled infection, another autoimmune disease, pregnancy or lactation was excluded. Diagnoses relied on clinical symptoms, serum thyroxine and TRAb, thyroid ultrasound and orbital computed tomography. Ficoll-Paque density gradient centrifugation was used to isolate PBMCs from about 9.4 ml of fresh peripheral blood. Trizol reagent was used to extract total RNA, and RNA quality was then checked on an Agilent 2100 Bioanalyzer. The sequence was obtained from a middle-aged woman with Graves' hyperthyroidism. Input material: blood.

The base sequence is TGCGGCGTACAGGGGCCCAATCAGCCCCAGCATTTT. Protein translation: CGVQGPNQPQHF. Here the chain combines TRBV29-1 and TRBJ1-5; TRBD1 agrees with 7 junctional bases. The CDR3 runs 12 amino acids, cysteine and phenylalanine included. Only the CDR3 portion is preserved as DNA: 36 bases, with reading frame beginning at the first base. CDR1 and CDR2 were assigned from the germline V gene as SQVTM and ANQGSEA.